Below are 5 T cell receptor beta chains sequenced from a single sample in a study of blood T cells in healthy people across ages. A second roughly 6 to 12 cycle PCR used barcoded and J-beta primers. TCRdb reprocessed the 5' RACE reads via MiXCR and lists one record per CDR3 protein. The repertoire holds hundreds of thousands of distinct CDR3 sequences, with under 25% as singletons. The sample was blood. The receptors stem from a man in his 70s in good health.

J is TRBJ2-7 and V is TRBV11-2, with D perhaps TRBD1 or TRBD2 (6 bases each). CDR3 size: 14 residues. Germline V CDR1 and CDR2: SGHAT, FQNNGV. The V end lost 3 bases, the J end lost 3 bases, and 12 bases lay between the germline ends. DNA for the CDR3: TGTGCCAGCAGCTTTCCTGGGGGGCTCTACGAGCAGTACTTC. Its protein product is CASSFPGGLYEQYF.

As regards this clonotype: The CDR3 ends on some other residue instead of the conserved phenylalanine or tryptophan, so this is likely a read error. V and J are TRBV7-2 and TRBJ2-7; TRBD1 agrees at 7 bases. CDR1 is SGHTA, CDR2 FQGNSA, per germline. The ends lost 0 bases at V and 3 bases at J; junction bases unmatched: 11. This CDR3 comprises 17 residues. The DNA of the CDR3 is TGTGCCAGCAGCTTAGCGCATGGGGGACAGCTTAACTACGAGCAGTACCTC. Translated, it gives CASSLAHGGQLNYEQYL.

This chain uses TRBV6-2 or TRBV6-3 with TRBJ1-5, with D perhaps TRBD1 (5 bases). Trimming pared 6 bases from V and 7 bases from J, leaving 19 bases between. The CDR3 runs 15 residues. The germline gives CDR1 MNHEY, CDR2 SVGEGT. The DNA of the CDR3 is TGTGCCAGCAGCCTCGGGACGGCCATCAGACAGCCCCAGCATTTT. Translating it yields CASSLGTAIRQPQHF.

A few counts support this clonotype. The V call is TRBV11-2, the J call TRBJ2-1; 10 bases match TRBD2. There are 18 residues in the CDR3. Unmatched junction bases numbered 15, after V lost 1 base and J lost 9 bases. CDR1 is SGHAT, CDR2 FQNNGV, per germline. Here the CDR3 reads CASSLAGASGRWVVEQFF. The CDR3 coding sequence is TGTGCCAGCAGCTTAGCGGGGGCTAGCGGGAGATGGGTAGTTGAGCAGTTCTTC.

Only a few counts were recorded for this clonotype. J is TRBJ1-4 and V is TRBV18; 8 bases line up with TRBD1. This CDR3 has 16 amino acids. The germline V gene has CDR1 KGHSH and CDR2 LQKENI. Trimming at V came to 6 bases and at J to 0 bases, leaving 6 bases not matched to a gene. The CDR3: CASSTGGGATNEKLFF. CDR3 DNA sequence: TGTGCCAGCTCCACAGGGGGTGGTGCAACTAATGAAAAACTGTTTTTT.